These 22 T cell receptor beta chains were all obtained from the same sample, sequenced in a study of T cell changes during pregnancy in multiple sclerosis. The protocol was immunoSEQ multiplex PCR, while the TCRdb copy is restricted to in-frame clones and leaves out a portion. This sample has over 45,000 clones, with 92% found just once. Here the sequenced sample was peripheral blood, taken in the third trimester of pregnancy. These receptors came from a female donor with multiple sclerosis, enrolled in a pregnancy study.

This clone appeared a single time. The gene calls are TRBV5-1 and TRBJ2-7; TRBD1 matches 9 bases. The CDR3 totals 14 residues. Trimming cost V 0 bases and J 5 bases; bases outside gene matches: 3. In germline, CDR1 is SGHRS, CDR2 YFSETQ. CDR3 sequence (DNA): TGCGCCAGCAGCTTGGACAGGGGGCTCAACGAGCAGTACTTC. Residues: CASSLDRGLNEQYF.

The chain recombines TRBV6-6 with TRBJ2-7, with D perhaps TRBD1 (6 bases). V was pared by 6 bases and J by 0 bases, with 12 bases between. CDR1 and CDR2 from the germline V gene are MNHNY and SVGAGI (reference sequence). The CDR3 consists of 14 residues. CDR3 coding DNA: TGTGCCAGCAGCCAGGGGACGGCCTCCTACGAGCAGTACTTC. Amino acid sequence: CASSQGTASYEQYF.

The chain uses TRBV7-2 and TRBJ2-7; 7 bases align to TRBD2. The CDR3 contains 18 residues. With 2 bases clipped from V and 1 base from J, the junction kept 14 bases outside the gene matches. Germline CDR1 is SGHTA and CDR2 is FQGNSA. The CDR3 sequence is CASSLTPGAGRASYEQYF. CDR3 nucleotide sequence: TGTGCCAGCAGCTTAACTCCCGGTGCGGGGAGGGCTTCCTACGAGCAGTACTTC.

This rearrangement joins TRBV15 to TRBJ2-3, with 16 bases that match TRBD2. J gave up 0 bases and V 4 bases, and 4 bases lay outside the gene matches. Germline CDR1 is LNHNV and CDR2 is YYDKDF (reference sequence). CDR3 length equals 18 residues. The CDR3, as DNA: TGTGCCACCAGCACGGGACTAGCGGGAGGGCCTAGCACAGATACGCAGTATTTT. It specifies CATSTGLAGGPSTDTQYF.

The V and J genes are TRBV28 and TRBJ2-7; D ambiguous. The ends were cut back, 3 bases at V and 6 bases at J, with 12 bases in the middle. This CDR3 comprises 13 residues. The V gene's germline CDR1 is MDHEN and CDR2 SYDVKM. In DNA form, the CDR3 reads TGTGCCAGCAGTTTGGCGCCTCTAGGCGAGCAGTACTTC. Protein: CASSLAPLGEQYF. The whole variable domain, filled in from reference TRBV28 and TRBJ2-7, reads DVKVTQSSRYLVKRTGEKVFLECVQDMDHENMFWYRQDPGLGLRLIYFSYDVKMKEKGDIPEGYSVSREKKERFSLILESASTNQTSMYLCASSLAPLGEQYFGPGTRLTVT.

The rearrangement uses TRBV5-4 and TRBJ2-1; 9 nucleotides match TRBD2. This CDR3 has 14 amino acids. V lost 0 bases and J lost 7; bases outside the gene matches: 2. Germline-derived CDR1 and CDR2 are SGHNT and YYREEE (reference sequence). Here the CDR3 DNA reads TGTGCCAGCAGCTTGGGCGGGAGGGAGAATGAGCAGTTCTTC. As protein: CASSLGGRENEQFF.

The rearrangement links TRBV28 to TRBJ2-3; 11 bases agree with TRBD1. This CDR3 contains 13 residues. V was clipped by 9 bases and J by 6 bases; unmatched bases: 5. Germline values: CDR1 MDHEN, CDR2 SYDVKM. CDR3 loop: CASRDRGADTQYF. The DNA for the CDR3 is TGTGCCAGTCGGGACAGGGGGGCGGATACGCAGTATTTT.

The chain is built from TRBV19 and TRBJ2-3; perhaps TRBD2 as D (7 bases). CDR3 length: 16 residues. Germline values: CDR1 LNHDA, CDR2 SQIVND (reference sequence). V was trimmed by 6 bases and J by 2 bases, leaving 18 bases between them. CDR3: CASSPQGGGHTDTQYF. The CDR3 DNA sequence: TGTGCCAGTAGCCCACAGGGAGGGGGTCACACAGATACGCAGTATTTT.

This chain links TRBV7-8 with TRBJ2-7; D is perhaps TRBD1 (5 bases). The CDR3 is 16 amino acids. Per the germline V gene, CDR1 is SGHVS and CDR2 is FQNEAQ. V dropped 5 bases and J dropped 6 bases, with 23 bases sitting between them. CDR3 nucleotides: TGTGCCAGCAGCCCCCCACTCTGGGGCCCCCCTTCCGAGCAGTACTTC. This encodes CASSPPLWGPPSEQYF. The full variable domain, rest sourced from reference TRBV7-8 and TRBJ2-7, is GAGVSQSPRYKVAKRGQDVALRCDPISGHVSLFWYQQALGQGPEFLTYFQNEAQLDKSGLPSDRFFAERPEGSVSTLKIQRTQQEDSAVYLCASSPPLWGPPSEQYFGPGTRLTVT.

The gene calls are TRBV5-1 and TRBJ2-4, with D perhaps TRBD2 (7 bases). V was cut by 1 base and J by 8 bases, with 19 bases left in between. The CDR3 extends over 16 amino acids. CDR1 is SGHRS and CDR2 is YFSETQ in the germline V gene. The CDR3: CASSLIGGIGGDIQYF. For the CDR3, the DNA is TGCGCCAGCAGCTTGATTGGGGGTATAGGGGGGGACATTCAGTACTTC.

The chain has TRBV6-1 and TRBJ1-3; 8 positions match TRBD1. The CDR3 loop spans 17 amino acids. Germline lookup yields CDR1 MNHNS and CDR2 SASEGT. V dropped 3 bases and J dropped 0; count of bases not matched to a gene: 7. DNA of the CDR3: TGTGCCAGCAGTGAGGGGACAGGCCTTGTCTCTGGAAACACCATATATTTT. Amino acid sequence: CASSEGTGLVSGNTIYF.

This clone was found a few times. The rearrangement joins TRBV2 to TRBJ2-4; no clear D. V shed 6 bases and J shed 0 bases, with 9 bases lying between them. The CDR3 has 14 residues. Per germline, CDR1 SNHLY and CDR2 FYNNEI. DNA of the CDR3: TGTGCCAGCAGCGAGGCCCGAGCCAAAAACATTCAGTACTTC. As protein: CASSEARAKNIQYF.

V and J are TRBV5-1 and TRBJ2-5; the D is unclear. The CDR3 consists of 13 residues. The germline CDR1 and CDR2 sequences are SGHRS and YFSETQ. V gave up 0 bases and J gave up 4 bases, with 7 bases separating them. As DNA, the CDR3 is TGCGCCAGCAGCTTGGTCGGTGGAGAGACCCAGTACTTC. Its protein is CASSLVGGETQYF.

The chain is built from TRBV5-4 and TRBJ1-1, with D perhaps matching TRBD1 (5 bases). The CDR3 is 15 residues long. V was pared by 3 bases and J by 2 bases, with 14 bases between. CDR1 and CDR2 (germline): SGHNT, YYREEE (reference sequence). The CDR3 nucleotides read TGTGCCAGCAGCTCTCTTATGACAGCCAACACTGAAGCTTTCTTT. It is translated as CASSSLMTANTEAFF.

The CDR3 sequence is CASRARVRLAQYF. In DNA form, the CDR3 reads TGTGCCAGCAGGGCCAGGGTCCGATTGGCCCAGTACTTC. V and J are TRBV28 and TRBJ2-5; weak D call: TRBD1 (5 bases). V was cut by 6 bases and J by 9 bases, with 17 bases left in between. Per germline, CDR1 MDHEN and CDR2 SYDVKM. The CDR3 is 13 residues long.

CDR3 region: CASIRSGYNEQFF. Here the CDR3 DNA reads TGTGCCAGCATCCGGAGTGGCTACAATGAGCAGTTCTTC. This sequence joins TRBV28 and TRBJ2-1, with unresolved D. This CDR3 is built from 13 residues. Germline CDR1 MDHEN, CDR2 SYDVKM. Trimming shortened V by 7 bases and J by 3 bases, and 10 bases separated the two germline ends.

The gene calls are TRBV20-1 and TRBJ2-7; D unclear. The CDR3 runs 11 residues. Trimming pared 5 bases from V and 6 bases from J, leaving 11 bases between. The germline CDR1 and CDR2 sequences are DFQATT and SNEGSKA (reference sequence). The CDR3 region is CSARLNSEQYF. The DNA of the CDR3 is TGCAGTGCTCGACTTAACTCCGAGCAGTACTTC.

The V gene is TRBV6-6, the J gene TRBJ1-4, with D perhaps matching TRBD1 (6 bases). From germline, CDR1 is MNHNY and CDR2 SVGAGI (reference sequence). The V and J ends lost 4 bases and 3 bases respectively, with 12 bases between them. This CDR3 is 15 amino acids long. The CDR3 region is CASSLTDRANEKLFF. In DNA form, the CDR3 reads TGTGCCAGCAGTTTGACGGACAGAGCTAATGAAAAACTGTTTTTT.

The chain joins TRBV10-1 to TRBJ2-5; 11 bases are shared with TRBD2. This CDR3 comprises 15 residues. Per the germline V gene, CDR1 is WNHNN and CDR2 is SYGVQD (reference sequence). Losses at the gene ends were 10 bases for V and 4 bases for J; bases not matched to a gene: 11. CDR3: CAKWELAGVSETQYF. CDR3 in DNA: TGCGCCAAATGGGAACTAGCGGGAGTATCAGAGACCCAGTACTTC.

As regards this clone: An end of the junction does not agree with germline; a read error may underlie this. J is TRBJ1-1 and V is TRBV7-7; D not certain. This CDR3 comprises 18 residues. The germline gives CDR1 SSHAT, CDR2 FNYEAQ (reference sequence). As DNA, the CDR3 is TGTGCTAGCAGCTTAGCCGAAGGTATCGCGAGCGCCGTGGATAAAGCTTTCTTT. Translation: CASSLAEGIASAVDKAFF. Full variable domain (remainder filled in from reference TRBV7-7 and TRBJ1-1): GAGVSQSPRYKVTKRGQDVTLRCDPISSHATLYWYQQALGQGPEFLTYFNYEAQPDKSGLPSDRFSAERPEGSISTLTIQRTEQRDSAMYRCASSLAEGIASAVDKAFFGQGTRLTVV.

The genes are TRBV27 and TRBJ2-7, with 8 bases fitting TRBD2. The CDR3 extends over 16 amino acids. Germline CDR1 MNHEY, CDR2 SMNVEV (reference sequence). V lost 6 bases, J lost 3 bases, and 13 bases stayed unmatched. Written as DNA, the CDR3 is TGTGCCAGCAGCCCGAACCTGGGACTAGGAAGCTACGAGCAGTACTTC. Its translation is CASSPNLGLGSYEQYF.

The gene calls are TRBV21-1 and TRBJ2-7; the D call of TRBD2 is as the table states it, not checked on the DNA. TRBV21-1 is recorded as a pseudogene. This CDR3 has 17 amino acids. The CDR3 coding sequence is TGTGCCAGCAGCAAAGTCCCTCGTTGGCGGGAGCTCTACGAGCAGTACTTC. Its translation: CASSKVPRWRELYEQYF.